The 22 T cell receptor beta chains listed next were all sequenced from one sample in a study of shared T cell receptors in the human thymus. Here immunoSEQ multiplex PCR was the method, and the copy in TCRdb shows in-frame clones only, minus some. The data hold 500,000 to 850,000 clones, with 87% observed a single time. These data are also associated with another study on human thymus T cells.

The specimen sequenced was thymocytes. The receptors derive from a boy in the first two years of life with a congenital heart defect.

The chain is built from TRBV11-2 and TRBJ2-2; 13 bases map to TRBD2. The V segment lost 5 bases and the J segment 2 bases; nucleotides outside the gene matches: 5. The CDR3 extends over 17 amino acids. Germline-derived CDR1 and CDR2 are SGHAT and FQNNGV. The CDR3 spells CASSRGLAGPNTGELFF. CDR3 nucleotides: TGTGCCAGCAGCAGGGGACTAGCGGGGCCCAACACCGGGGAGCTGTTTTTT.

The V gene is TRBV5-1, the J gene TRBJ2-3; TRBD2 matches 13 bases. Germline assignment: CDR1 SGHRS and CDR2 YFSETQ. The CDR3 runs to 16 residues. After removal of 4 bases from V and 2 bases from J, the junction contained 4 bases not matched to a gene. In nucleotides, the CDR3 is TGCGCCAGCAGCCGGGGGACTAGCGGGGCCACAGATACGCAGTATTTT. Its protein is CASSRGTSGATDTQYF.

The V and J genes are TRBV5-1 and TRBJ1-4; TRBD1 matches at 9 bases. CDR1 SGHRS and CDR2 YFSETQ come from the germline V gene. The CDR3 has 20 amino acids. V dropped 3 bases and J dropped 0; count of bases not matched to a gene: 15. This chain's CDR3 is CASSSIIRDRESATNEKLFF. The CDR3 nucleotides are TGCGCCAGCAGCTCAATCATCCGGGACAGGGAATCTGCAACTAATGAAAAACTGTTTTTT.

The rearrangement uses TRBV1 and TRBJ2-1; the listed D gene, TRBD2, was not tested against the DNA. TRBV1 is designated a pseudogene. The CDR3 extends over 16 amino acids. CDR3 loop: CTSSHHRLAGRHEQFF. The CDR3 DNA reads as TGCACCAGCAGCCATCACAGACTAGCGGGAAGGCATGAGCAGTTCTTC.

The chain combines TRBV29-1 with TRBJ1-1; D uncertain. This CDR3 spans 11 amino acids. The germline V gene encodes CDR1 SQVTM and CDR2 ANQGSEA. Trimming stripped 1 base from V and 7 bases from J, with 7 bases between. CDR3 loop: CSVEGQREAFF. DNA of the CDR3: TGCAGCGTTGAAGGTCAGCGTGAAGCTTTCTTT. Variable domain in full (rest from reference TRBV29-1 and TRBJ1-1): SAVISQKPSRDICQRGTSLTIQCQVDSQVTMMFWYRQQPGQSLTLIATANQGSEATYESGFVIDKFPISRPNLTFSTLTVSNMSPEDSSIYLCSVEGQREAFFGQGTRLTVV.

This rearrangement joins TRBV5-5 to TRBJ2-5, with TRBD1 matching over 8 bases. This CDR3 has 13 amino acids. Germline assignment: CDR1 SGHKS and CDR2 YYEKEE (reference sequence). Trimming cost V 3 bases and J 5 bases; bases outside gene matches: 3. CDR3 loop: CASSSDREETQYF. The CDR3 DNA reads as TGTGCCAGCAGCTCGGACAGGGAGGAGACCCAGTACTTC.

This chain uses TRBV5-1 with TRBJ2-5; weak D call: TRBD1 (6 bases). The germline gives CDR1 SGHRS, CDR2 YFSETQ. The CDR3 sequence is 15 residues long. V was clipped by 4 bases and J by 5 bases, with 18 bases between them. The CDR3 bases are TGCGCCAGCAGCCCTGCCCTGGACAGAAAGGAGACCCAGTACTTC. The encoded protein is CASSPALDRKETQYF.

The chain combines TRBV5-4 with TRBJ1-1; D may be TRBD1 (5 bases). The V and J ends lost 4 bases and 0 bases respectively, with 13 bases between them. CDR1 SGHNT and CDR2 YYREEE come from the germline V gene (reference sequence). CDR3 length: 15 amino acids. The CDR3 sequence is CASSPARTLNTEAFF. The CDR3 region has the DNA TGTGCCAGCAGCCCAGCCAGGACACTGAACACTGAAGCTTTCTTT.

CDR3 region: CASSQEGLAGKEETQYF. CDR3 nucleotide sequence: TGCGCCAGCAGCCAAGAGGGACTAGCGGGAAAGGAAGAGACCCAGTACTTC. V gene TRBV4-1 combines with J gene TRBJ2-5, with 13 nucleotides matching TRBD2. With 0 bases clipped from V and 3 bases from J, the junction kept 4 bases outside the gene matches. The CDR3 is made up of 17 amino acids. Germline values: CDR1 MGHRA, CDR2 YSYEKL.

The chain is built from TRBV10-3 and TRBJ1-1; TRBD1 is a possible D gene (5 bases). V was pared by 8 bases and J by 5 bases, with 15 bases between. This CDR3 comprises 13 residues. Germline V gene lookup returns CDR1 ENHRY and CDR2 SYGVKD. This CDR3 is CAIALGEGTEAFF. The CDR3 DNA is TGTGCCATCGCCCTTGGGGAGGGGACTGAAGCTTTCTTT.

This clone was observed a few times. The V gene is TRBV19, the J gene TRBJ2-1; 8 nucleotides agree with TRBD2. The J segment lost 8 bases and the V segment lost 0 bases, leaving 12 bases of the junction unmatched. Per germline, CDR1 LNHDA and CDR2 SQIVND (reference sequence). The CDR3 covers 17 residues. Written as DNA, the CDR3 is TGTGCCAGTAGTATAGAGGGACTAGTACCAACTTATGATGAGCAGTTCTTC. Protein product: CASSIEGLVPTYDEQFF.

CDR3: CASSLASGEGSGNTIYF. CDR3 DNA sequence: TGTGCCAGCAGCTTAGCCTCCGGGGAAGGGTCTGGAAACACCATATATTTT. The chain joins TRBV11-2 to TRBJ1-3; D call uncertain. This CDR3 comprises 17 residues. The V gene's germline CDR1 is SGHAT and CDR2 FQNNGV. V dropped 1 base and J dropped 1 base, with 14 bases sitting between them.

This clone is a singleton in its sample. This chain connects TRBV28 to TRBJ1-2; 10 bases fit TRBD1. This CDR3 comprises 17 residues. The germline V gene has CDR1 MDHEN and CDR2 SYDVKM. V lost 2 bases, J lost 4 bases, and 10 bases stayed unmatched. CDR3 sequence (DNA): TGTGCCAGCAGTTTACCTCCCGACAGGGGGCTTGTCTATGGCTACACCTTC. Protein: CASSLPPDRGLVYGYTF.

The chain is built from TRBV27 and TRBJ2-2; a weak D match, TRBD1 (5 bases). The V gene's germline CDR1 is MNHEY and CDR2 SMNVEV (reference sequence). V was cut by 5 bases and J by 1 base, with 8 bases left in between. The CDR3 loop spans 14 amino acids. The CDR3 DNA reads TGTGCCAGCAGTCTAGACAGGAACACCGGGGAGCTGTTTTTT. Its translation: CASSLDRNTGELFF.

The chain links TRBV2 to TRBJ2-1; 11 bases map to TRBD2. CDR1 SNHLY and CDR2 FYNNEI come from the germline V gene. The CDR3 covers 16 residues. V lost 5 bases and J lost 8; bases outside the gene matches: 11. As DNA, the CDR3 is TGTGCCAGCAGTAGGACTAGCGGGTCGGATGACCATGAGCAGTTCTTC. Translating gives CASSRTSGSDDHEQFF.

This clone is a singleton in its sample. This chain joins TRBV5-6 and TRBJ1-1; 7 bases match TRBD1. Unmatched junction bases numbered 8, after V lost 2 bases and J lost 1 base. Germline assignment: CDR1 SGHDT and CDR2 YYEEEE. The CDR3 length is 16 residues. The CDR3 nucleotides read TGTGCCAGCAGCTTACAGGGGTCCCTGGGGAACACTGAAGCTTTCTTT. Encoded protein: CASSLQGSLGNTEAFF.

V usage is TRBV7-9 and J usage is TRBJ2-7; 9 bases are shared with TRBD1. Germline V CDR1 and CDR2: SEHNR, FQNEAQ (reference sequence). The V and J ends lost 1 base and 1 base, in that order; junction bases with no gene match: 2. CDR3 length: 15 residues. The DNA for the CDR3 is TGTGCCAGCAGCTTAGAGGGACAGGGTTCCTACGAGCAGTACTTC. Residues: CASSLEGQGSYEQYF. Full variable domain (rest looked up from reference TRBV7-9 and TRBJ2-7): DTGVSQNPRHKITKRGQNVTFRCDPISEHNRLYWYRQTLGQGPEFLTYFQNEAQLEKSRLLSDRFSAERPKGSFSTLEIQRTEQGDSAMYLCASSLEGQGSYEQYFGPGTRLTVT.

The CDR3 loop is CASRANSPLHF. DNA of the CDR3: TGTGCCAGCAGGGCTAATTCACCCCTCCACTTT. The V gene is TRBV6-6, the J gene TRBJ1-6; D unresolved. Looked up from germline, CDR1 is MNHNY and CDR2 is SVGAGI (reference sequence). The CDR3 is 11 residues long. With 6 bases removed from V and 6 bases from J, the gap between germline ends came to 3 bases.

The chain joins TRBV15 to TRBJ2-2; 11 bases are a match to TRBD2. This CDR3 is built from 19 residues. The V gene's germline CDR1 is LNHNV and CDR2 YYDKDF (reference sequence). Unmatched junction bases numbered 10, after V lost 2 bases and J lost 2 bases. CDR3: CATSRLAGGLTTNTGELFF. The CDR3 DNA follows: TGTGCCACCAGCAGACTAGCGGGAGGACTCACAACAAACACCGGGGAGCTGTTTTTT.

The gene calls are TRBV27 and TRBJ2-2; 13 nucleotides match TRBD2. V gave up 0 bases and J gave up 3 bases; unmatched junction bases: 10. CDR3 length: 20 residues. In germline, CDR1 is MNHEY, CDR2 SMNVEV (reference sequence). The CDR3 region is CASSLSRTSGGISHTGELFF. In DNA form, the CDR3 reads TGTGCCAGCAGTTTATCGCGGACTAGCGGGGGAATATCTCACACCGGGGAGCTGTTTTTT.

The CDR3 reads CASSLHRRYEQYF. The CDR3 DNA reads as TGTGCCAGCAGCTTACATAGGAGGTACGAGCAGTACTTC. The chain uses TRBV11-2 and TRBJ2-7, with a tentative D call TRBD2 (5 bases). CDR1 is SGHAT and CDR2 is FQNNGV in the germline V gene. V gave up 2 bases and J gave up 4 bases, with 9 bases separating them. This CDR3 contains 13 residues.

This clone was detected only once. This rearrangement joins TRBV5-1 to TRBJ2-1; 8 bases match TRBD1. This CDR3 is 13 amino acids long. CDR1 and CDR2 (germline): SGHRS, YFSETQ. V shed 4 bases and J 6 bases; nucleotides not matched to a gene: 3. The CDR3 sequence is CASSTDRVNEQFF. In DNA, the CDR3 is TGCGCCAGCAGCACGGACAGGGTCAATGAGCAGTTCTTC.